This is a list of T cell receptor beta chains from one sample in a study of cytomegalovirus exposure and HLA in healthy donors. Some clones are missing from TCRdb's copy, which holds only in-frame ones; the method was immunoSEQ multiplex PCR. The sample includes 200,000 to 250,000 clones, 80% to 90% seen only once; the top ten take approximately 1%. The material sequenced was PBMCs. Every receptor here comes from a woman between 18 and 29 years old in good health and CMV-seronegative. Each CDR3 is given with its conserved first and last residue. The D gene is left open where the match is weak. Rows give clone size only sometimes, using once, few, many, or a class for an expanded clone.

J gene: TRBJ2-1; clone size: -; D gene: -; V gene: TRBV7-2; CDR3 DNA: TGTGCCAGCAGCTCCGGACTCAGAAGCTCCTACAATGAGCAGTTCTTC; CDR3 protein: CASSSGLRSSYNEQFF
J gene: TRBJ2-1; clone size: -; D gene: TRBD2; V gene: TRBV9; CDR3 DNA: TGTGCCAGCAGCGTAGTTGCTAGCGGGGGGGTTTACAATGAGCAGTTCTTC; CDR3 protein: CASSVVASGGVYNEQFF
J gene: TRBJ2-7; clone size: -; D gene: -; V gene: TRBV11-2; CDR3 DNA: TGTGCCAGCAGCGCACAGACAGGTACCTCCTACGAGCAGTACTTC; CDR3 protein: CASSAQTGTSYEQYF
J gene: TRBJ2-3; clone size: -; D gene: TRBD2; V gene: TRBV6-5; CDR3 DNA: TGTGCCAGCAGGCGCCGGGGGGGCGGGACAGATACGCAGTATTTT; CDR3 protein: CASRRRGGGTDTQYF
J gene: TRBJ2-7; clone size: few; D gene: -; V gene: TRBV5-1; CDR3 DNA: TGCGCCAGCAGCTTGCGTAGCGGCTACGAGCAGTACTTC; CDR3 protein: CASSLRSGYEQYF
J gene: TRBJ2-1; clone size: -; D gene: TRBD2; V gene: TRBV6-1; CDR3 DNA: TGTGCCAGCAGTGAATGGGCGGGAGTTTACAATGAGCAGTTCTTC; CDR3 protein: CASSEWAGVYNEQFF
J gene: TRBJ1-2; clone size: -; D gene: -; V gene: TRBV9; CDR3 DNA: TGTGCCAGCAGCGTTTCGGGGGGAGGCTACACCTTC; CDR3 protein: CASSVSGGGYTF
J gene: TRBJ2-2; clone size: -; D gene: -; V gene: TRBV11-2; CDR3 DNA: TGTGCCAGCAGCTTTAGGAACACCGGGGAGCTGTTTTTT; CDR3 protein: CASSFRNTGELFF
J gene: TRBJ2-1; clone size: once; D gene: TRBD1; V gene: TRBV6-1; CDR3 DNA: TGTGCCAGCAAACGGACAGGCGTTTTGAGAGGTGAGCAGTTCTTC; CDR3 protein: CASKRTGVLRGEQFF
J gene: TRBJ1-1; clone size: -; D gene: -; V gene: TRBV6-1; CDR3 DNA: TGTGCCAGCAGCGTTACAGAGTTGAACACTGAAGCTTTCTTT; CDR3 protein: CASSVTELNTEAFF
J gene: TRBJ2-7; clone size: -; D gene: TRBD1; V gene: TRBV18; CDR3 DNA: TGTGCCAGCTCAGTGGGACAGCACACCTACGAGCAGTACTTC; CDR3 protein: CASSVGQHTYEQYF
J gene: TRBJ2-5; clone size: -; D gene: -; V gene: TRBV4-2; CDR3 DNA: TGTGCCAGCAGCCAAGATCTGCCCCTAGAAGAGACCCAGTACTTC; CDR3 protein: CASSQDLPLEETQYF
J gene: TRBJ1-1; clone size: -; D gene: -; V gene: TRBV2; CDR3 DNA: TGTGCCAGCAGCGAGGGGGTAACATACGGGAACACTGAAGCTTTCTTT; CDR3 protein: CASSEGVTYGNTEAFF
J gene: TRBJ2-7; clone size: -; D gene: TRBD1; V gene: TRBV11-1; CDR3 DNA: TGTGCCAGCAGCCGATTTGTAGGATCCCGGACAGGGGGTGAGGAGCAGTACTTC; CDR3 protein: CASSRFVGSRTGGEEQYF
J gene: TRBJ2-5; clone size: -; D gene: TRBD1; V gene: TRBV7-2; CDR3 DNA: TGTGCCAGCAGTTTACTATCTTGGACAGGTCAAGAGACCCAGTACTTC; CDR3 protein: CASSLLSWTGQETQYF
J gene: TRBJ1-2; clone size: -; D gene: -; V gene: TRBV9; CDR3 DNA: TGTGCCAGCAGGGGGCCTATTAACTATGGCTACACCTTC; CDR3 protein: CASRGPINYGYTF
J gene: TRBJ2-5; clone size: -; D gene: -; V gene: TRBV10-3; CDR3 DNA: TGTGCCATCAGTGACGCGCAGGCTCAAGAGACCCAGTACTTC; CDR3 protein: CAISDAQAQETQYF
J gene: TRBJ1-1; clone size: -; D gene: TRBD1; V gene: TRBV6-1; CDR3 DNA: TGTGCCAGCAGTGAATATGGGCAGGGGGCGCGTCTCACTGAAGCTTTCTTT; CDR3 protein: CASSEYGQGARLTEAFF
J gene: TRBJ1-3; clone size: -; D gene: -; V gene: TRBV4-2; CDR3 DNA: TGTGCCAGCAGCCAAGAGGCCGATGGAAACACCATATATTTT; CDR3 protein: CASSQEADGNTIYF
J gene: TRBJ1-2; clone size: once; D gene: -; V gene: TRBV29-1; CDR3 DNA: TGCAGCGCTTCATGGGCCGCTGGCTACACCTTC; CDR3 protein: CSASWAAGYTF
J gene: TRBJ1-5; clone size: -; D gene: -; V gene: TRBV7-9; CDR3 DNA: TGTGCCAGCAGCTTAAGCCTAGGACAGCCCAATCAGCCCCAGCATTTT; CDR3 protein: CASSLSLGQPNQPQHF
J gene: TRBJ2-2; clone size: -; D gene: -; V gene: TRBV9; CDR3 DNA: TGTGCCAGCAGCGACCCCCCGGAGACCGGGGAGCTGTTTTTT; CDR3 protein: CASSDPPETGELFF
J gene: TRBJ2-7; clone size: -; D gene: TRBD1; V gene: TRBV6-6; CDR3 DNA: TGTGCCAGCAATCCCCGCCGGGACAGTCGATCCTACGAGCAGTACTTC; CDR3 protein: CASNPRRDSRSYEQYF
J gene: TRBJ1-6; clone size: -; D gene: TRBD1; V gene: TRBV27; CDR3 DNA: TGTGCCAGCAGTTTGGGGACAGGGACGAATTCACCCCTCCACTTT; CDR3 protein: CASSLGTGTNSPLHF